A single sample is the source of the 20 T cell receptor beta chains below, sequenced in a study of glioma-infiltrating T cells after dendritic cell vaccination. The repertoire was sequenced with immunoSEQ multiplex PCR; TCRdb's copy has only in-frame clones and lacks some. Of roughly 68,000 clones listed, more than 75% were seen once; the top ten hold approximately 8.5%. The sequencing here drew on blood, taken before dendritic cell vaccination. The receptor set was obtained from a human donor with glioblastoma.

This sequence joins TRBV10-3 and TRBJ2-7, with D possibly TRBD2 on 6 matching bases. The CDR3 length is 13 residues. V gave up 4 bases and J gave up 2 bases, with 9 bases separating them. From germline, CDR1 is ENHRY and CDR2 SYGVKD. CDR3 sequence reads: CAISGGGAYEQYF. CDR3 coding DNA: TGTGCCATCAGTGGAGGCGGGGCCTACGAGCAGTACTTC.

This clone appeared a single time. The chain carries TRBV5-4 and TRBJ2-3; possible D gene TRBD1, 6 bases. The CDR3 spans 15 residues. V gave up 1 base and J gave up 2 bases, with 11 bases separating them. Germline V CDR1 and CDR2: SGHNT, YYREEE (reference sequence). CDR3 in amino acids: CASSLLTGNTDTQYF. The CDR3 DNA reads as TGTGCCAGCAGCTTGTTAACAGGGAACACAGATACGCAGTATTTT. Combining the CDR3 with reference TRBV5-4 and TRBJ2-3 gives the whole variable domain ETGVTQSPTHLIKTRGQQVTLRCSSQSGHNTVSWYQQALGQGPQFIFQYYREEENGRGNFPPRFSGLQFPNYSSELNVNALELDDSALYLCASSLLTGNTDTQYFGPGTRLTVL.

Only a few counts were recorded for this clone. V is TRBV5-8 and J is TRBJ2-2, with D possibly being TRBD1 (5 bases). The V end lost 0 bases, the J end lost 5 bases, and 8 bases lay between the germline ends. CDR3 size: 14 residues. Germline CDR1 and CDR2: SGHTS and YDEGEE. CDR3: CASSLVSGTGELFF. CDR3 bases: TGTGCCAGCAGCTTGGTTTCAGGGACCGGGGAGCTGTTTTTT.

The V call is TRBV11-2, the J call TRBJ2-5; a weak D match, TRBD2 (6 bases). Germline V gene sequence: CDR1 SGHAT, CDR2 FQNNGV. V was pared by 1 base and J by 0 bases, with 9 bases between. This CDR3 comprises 15 residues. CDR3: CASSLGDSYQETQYF. CDR3 in DNA: TGTGCCAGCAGCTTAGGGGACTCTTACCAAGAGACCCAGTACTTC.

The DNA of the CDR3 is TGTGCCAGCACTCCGACCCAGGGAAGCTACGAGCAGTACTTC. This gives the protein CASTPTQGSYEQYF. The chain combines TRBV11-2 with TRBJ2-7, with D tentatively TRBD1 (5 bases). Per germline, CDR1 SGHAT and CDR2 FQNNGV. The CDR3 runs to 14 residues. The V end lost 7 bases, the J end lost 3 bases, and 16 bases lay between the germline ends.

The V gene is TRBV2, the J gene TRBJ1-2; 7 bases fit TRBD1. This CDR3 comprises 13 residues. J gave up 6 bases and V 6 bases, and 7 bases lay outside the gene matches. The V gene's germline CDR1 is SNHLY and CDR2 FYNNEI. This CDR3 reads CASSGRTGDGYTF. The CDR3 DNA sequence: TGTGCCAGCAGCGGACGGACAGGCGATGGCTACACCTTC.

This clone was recorded once. The chain recombines TRBV19 with TRBJ2-3; 7 bases line up with TRBD2. The germline V gene has CDR1 LNHDA and CDR2 SQIVND (reference sequence). Unmatched junction bases numbered 10, after V lost 6 bases and J lost 4 bases. This CDR3 is 15 amino acids long. The CDR3 bases are TGTGCCAGTAGATCGCAAGCGGGGTTCGCAGATACGCAGTATTTT. Protein product: CASRSQAGFADTQYF.

The gene calls are TRBV15 and TRBJ2-2; 7 nucleotides align to TRBD1. CDR3 length: 18 residues. Trimming cost V 1 base and J 3 bases; bases outside gene matches: 11. CDR1 LNHNV and CDR2 YYDKDF come from the germline V gene (reference sequence). For the CDR3, the DNA is TGTGCCACCAGCAGAGCAGCGACCGGGACAGACTACACCGGGGAGCTGTTTTTT. Its translation: CATSRAATGTDYTGELFF.

The chain recombines TRBV6-1 with TRBJ1-5; D remains unclear. Trimming shortened V by 8 bases and J by 2 bases, and 13 bases separated the two germline ends. Germline V gives CDR1 MNHNS, CDR2 SASEGT. This CDR3 has 14 residues. The DNA of the CDR3 is TGTGCCAGCTTTGGAGGGTGGGGCAATCAGCCCCAGCATTTT. Its protein is CASFGGWGNQPQHF.

J is TRBJ2-3 and V is TRBV10-1; D not resolved. Trimming took 6 bases from V and 1 from J, leaving 5 bases between them. Germline V gene data show CDR1 as WNHNN and CDR2 as SYGVQD (reference sequence). CDR3 size: 12 residues. CDR3 amino acids: CASSVGTDTQYF. The CDR3 DNA sequence: TGCGCCAGCAGCGTAGGCACAGATACGCAGTATTTT.

The chain carries TRBV6-5 and TRBJ2-3; 7 bases match TRBD2. With 8 bases clipped from V and 3 bases from J, the junction kept 5 bases outside the gene matches. This CDR3 has 13 amino acids. From germline, CDR1 is MNHEY and CDR2 SVGAGI. CDR3 protein: CASRGAGTDTQYF. The CDR3, as DNA: TGTGCCAGCCGGGGAGCGGGGACAGATACGCAGTATTTT.

This chain links TRBV6-6 with TRBJ1-5; D ambiguous. There are 14 residues in the CDR3. Per germline, CDR1 MNHNY and CDR2 SVGAGI (reference sequence). Between the trimmed V and J ends, which lost 6 bases and 3 bases, there was a span of 12 bases. The CDR3 is CASSLPGHNQPQHF. As DNA, the CDR3 is TGTGCCAGCAGCCTACCAGGCCACAATCAGCCCCAGCATTTT.

This clone has only one observation. V gene TRBV7-9 combines with J gene TRBJ2-5; 9 nucleotides line up with TRBD2. Germline CDR1 is SEHNR and CDR2 is FQNEAQ (reference sequence). V shed 0 bases, J shed 5 bases, and the junction held 4 bases outside the gene matches. The CDR3 contains 15 residues. The CDR3, as DNA: TGTGCCAGCAGCTTAGCCAGCGGGGGGCCGGAGACCCAGTACTTC. Translating it yields CASSLASGGPETQYF.

The chain couples TRBV18 to TRBJ1-1; TRBD1 might be the D (5 bases). Germline V lookup: CDR1 KGHSH, CDR2 LQKENI. V lost 4 bases, J lost 0 bases, and 18 bases lay in between. This CDR3 contains 17 residues. CDR3 loop: CASSRSGTPGMNTEAFF. DNA for the CDR3: TGTGCCAGCTCACGGTCCGGGACTCCCGGTATGAACACTGAAGCTTTCTTT.

This clone showed up just a few times. This chain joins TRBV7-2 and TRBJ2-5; 9 nucleotides agree with TRBD1. J gave up 4 bases and V 3 bases, and 9 bases lay outside the gene matches. Germline V gene lookup returns CDR1 SGHTA and CDR2 FQGNSA. The CDR3 has 16 amino acids. The CDR3 DNA reads TGTGCCAGCAGCTTGGACAGGGGTGGGATGGGAGAGACCCAGTACTTC. Translated: CASSLDRGGMGETQYF.

This sequence joins TRBV29-1 and TRBJ2-1, with D possibly TRBD1 on 6 matching bases. Trimming stripped 0 bases from V and 2 bases from J, with 8 bases between. Germline CDR1 reads SQVTM; CDR2 reads ANQGSEA. CDR3 size: 14 residues. CDR3 loop: CSVEEGGAYNEQFF. CDR3 sequence (DNA): TGCAGCGTTGAAGAAGGGGGAGCCTACAATGAGCAGTTCTTC.

The CDR3 loop is CASSMPPPGGANTGELFF. The CDR3, as DNA: TGTGCCAGTAGTATGCCCCCTCCAGGGGGCGCGAACACCGGGGAGCTGTTTTTT. The chain recombines TRBV19 with TRBJ2-2; 8 bases are shared with TRBD1. CDR3 length equals 18 residues. Germline CDR1 reads LNHDA; CDR2 reads SQIVND (reference sequence). J gave up 0 bases and V 3 bases, and 9 bases lay outside the gene matches.

The sample holds one count of this clone. The J gene is TRBJ1-5, the V gene TRBV6-4; 10 nucleotides match TRBD1. J lost 2 bases, V lost 5 bases, and 3 bases had no gene match. The CDR3 has 15 residues. CDR1 MRHNA and CDR2 SNTAGT come from the germline V gene. In nucleotides, the CDR3 is TGTGCCAGCAGTTCCGGGACAGGGGGCAATCAGCCCCAGCATTTT. Translation: CASSSGTGGNQPQHF.

The V gene is TRBV11-2, the J gene TRBJ2-3; D perhaps matches TRBD2 (5 bases). The CDR3 has 16 residues. Deletions cut 6 bases from V and 4 bases from J, with 20 bases between. Germline-derived CDR1 and CDR2 are SGHAT and FQNNGV. CDR3 loop: CASRARRVGLSDTQYF. CDR3 coding DNA: TGTGCCAGCAGGGCCCGTCGGGTTGGACTGTCAGATACGCAGTATTTT.

This sequence joins TRBV6-1 and TRBJ1-4, with D unclear. Between the trimmed V and J ends, which lost 6 bases and 6 bases, there was a span of 5 bases. The germline CDR1 and CDR2 sequences are MNHNS and SASEGT. The CDR3 contains 11 residues. CDR3 bases: TGTGCCAGCAGCCCGGATGAAAAACTGTTTTTT. It translates to CASSPDEKLFF.